These 20 T cell receptor beta chains originate from one sample sequenced in a study of response to subunit inactivated influenza vaccine. From the RT-PCR reads, TCRdb called clonotypes with MiXCR, one entry per CDR3 protein. The sample records 180,000 or so distinct CDR3 sequences, approximately 12% being singletons. This same sample was also taken into another study, of T cells expressing NK-cell markers. As that report states: 5'RACE template switching built TCR beta cDNA with unique molecular identifiers.

Specimen: CD8+ T cells sorted from PBMCs, collected 11 to 12 days after vaccination. Receptors were obtained from a man aged 45-60 years who received an inactivated influenza vaccine.

In this sample, this clonotype turned up a few times. The genes are TRBV4-1 and TRBJ1-5; TRBD1 might be the D (6 bases). There are 15 residues in the CDR3. Trimming cost V 3 bases and J 5 bases, with 14 bases left between them. Per germline, CDR1 MGHRA and CDR2 YSYEKL. The CDR3 region has the DNA TGCGCCAGCAGCCAGACCCCCACAGGGTATCAGCCCCAGCATTTT. This encodes CASSQTPTGYQPQHF.

The rearrangement links TRBV5-6 to TRBJ1-2, with D uncertain. This CDR3 has 14 amino acids. Trimming stripped 4 bases from V and 2 bases from J, with 12 bases between. Germline lookup yields CDR1 SGHDT and CDR2 YYEEEE. For the CDR3, the DNA is TGTGCCAGCAGCCCGAGGATTGAGAACTATGGCTACACCTTC. This codes for CASSPRIENYGYTF.

Ten or more counts support this clonotype. The CDR3 sequence is CASSWEQGYEQYF. The CDR3 nucleotides read TGCGCCAGCAGCTGGGAACAGGGGTACGAGCAGTACTTC. The chain joins TRBV5-1 to TRBJ2-7; 7 positions match TRBD1. Unmatched junction bases numbered 4, after V lost 3 bases and J lost 4 bases. The CDR3 sequence is 13 residues long. Germline assignment: CDR1 SGHRS and CDR2 YFSETQ.

This CDR3 is CASSLLVNSYNEQFF. The CDR3 DNA sequence: TGTGCCAGCAGTTTATTGGTCAACTCCTACAATGAGCAGTTCTTC. The chain couples TRBV28 to TRBJ2-1; D not certain. The germline V gene encodes CDR1 MDHEN and CDR2 SYDVKM. V was shortened by 1 base and J by 0 bases, with 7 bases between the two germline ends. The CDR3 length is 15 residues.

This clonotype was detected ten times or more. The chain links TRBV29-1 to TRBJ2-1, with a tentative D call TRBD2 (5 bases). The CDR3 has 14 residues. In germline, CDR1 is SQVTM, CDR2 ANQGSEA. Trimming stripped 6 bases from V and 0 bases from J, with 12 bases between. CDR3 amino acids: CSVTGESSYNEQFF. CDR3 DNA sequence: TGCAGCGTGACCGGGGAAAGCTCCTACAATGAGCAGTTCTTC.

Only a few counts were recorded for this clonotype. This sequence joins TRBV4-3 and TRBJ1-4; a possible D gene is TRBD1 (6 bases). CDR1 is LGHNA, CDR2 YSLEER, per germline. This CDR3 is built from 16 residues. V lost 1 base, J lost 3 bases, and 12 bases lay in between. This CDR3 reads CASSQAVGAANEKLFF. In DNA form, the CDR3 reads TGCGCCAGCAGCCAAGCTGTGGGGGCGGCTAATGAAAAACTGTTTTTT.

This clonotype was seen at least ten times. V usage is TRBV12-3 or TRBV12-4 and J usage is TRBJ2-1; 8 positions agree with TRBD1. The V gene end was trimmed by 6 bases and the J gene end by 2 bases; junction bases not matched to a gene: 9. The CDR3 has 16 amino acids. The CDR3 is CASSTVWTGPYNEQFF. CDR3 nucleotide sequence: TGTGCCAGCAGCACGGTCTGGACAGGGCCCTACAATGAGCAGTTCTTC.

Details on this clonotype: At one of its ends the junction is not consistent with the germline gene, which may arise from a read error. The CDR3 coding sequence is TGTGCCAGCAGTTCCCACGGACAGGGTGCCGGGGAGCTGTGTTTT. Translating gives CASSSHGQGAGELCF. The V and J genes are TRBV27 and TRBJ2-2, with 8 bases matching TRBD1. This CDR3 comprises 15 residues. Per germline, CDR1 MNHEY and CDR2 SMNVEV (reference sequence).

This chain connects TRBV2 to TRBJ1-1, with unresolved D. The germline V gene has CDR1 SNHLY and CDR2 FYNNEI. This CDR3 region has 14 residues. The V end lost 4 bases, the J end lost 5 bases, and 14 bases lay between the germline ends. CDR3 protein: CASSVWISETEAFF. The CDR3 DNA sequence: TGTGCCAGCAGTGTATGGATCTCGGAAACTGAAGCTTTCTTT.

The chain joins TRBV20-1 to TRBJ2-1, with D perhaps matching TRBD2 (5 bases). Germline CDR1 reads DFQATT; CDR2 reads SNEGSKA (reference sequence). Trimming cost V 0 bases and J 2 bases, with 17 bases left between them. The CDR3 totals 17 residues. CDR3 DNA: TGCAGTGCTAGAGATCCCCGGGGAATTGGGCCCTACAATGAGCAGTTCTTC. Its protein is CSARDPRGIGPYNEQFF.

The chain combines TRBV7-8 with TRBJ1-5, with D unresolved. There are 15 residues in the CDR3. Germline loops: CDR1 SGHVS, CDR2 FQNEAQ. V was pared by 1 base and J by 2 bases, with 9 bases between. The DNA for the CDR3 is TGTGCCAGCAGCTTAGTGGGGATTGGCAATCAGCCCCAGCATTTT. Translation: CASSLVGIGNQPQHF.

The sample holds a few counts of this clonotype. The V call is TRBV4-3, the J call TRBJ1-2; D is unresolved. This CDR3 contains 15 residues. The V gene lost 0 bases and the J gene lost 4 bases, with 12 bases spanning the gap. CDR1 and CDR2 from the germline V gene are LGHNA and YSLEER. The CDR3 region is CASSQDVEPTYGYTF. CDR3 bases: TGCGCCAGCAGCCAAGATGTGGAACCGACCTATGGCTACACCTTC.

This clonotype has only a few counts. This rearrangement joins TRBV24-1 to TRBJ2-1; the match to TRBD1 covers 8 bases. Germline lookup yields CDR1 KGHDR and CDR2 SFDVKD. J was trimmed by 6 bases and V by 3 bases; bases with no gene match: 6. This CDR3 is 15 amino acids long. CDR3 coding DNA: TGTGCCACCAGTGATCTCTCAGGGGGCCTCAATGAGCAGTTCTTC. This encodes CATSDLSGGLNEQFF.

This clonotype was counted between two and nine times. The chain recombines TRBV19 with TRBJ1-2, with D uncertain. The CDR3 spans 14 residues. With 6 bases removed from V and 4 bases from J, the gap between germline ends came to 15 bases. CDR1 and CDR2 from the germline V gene are LNHDA and SQIVND (reference sequence). The CDR3 loop reads CASSADAQRYGYTF. CDR3 bases: TGTGCCAGTAGCGCGGACGCACAGCGCTATGGCTACACCTTC.

This clonotype was detected a few times. The chain couples TRBV4-2 to TRBJ2-7, with D perhaps given as TRBD1 or TRBD2 (6 bases each). The CDR3 length is 16 residues. The germline gives CDR1 LGHNA, CDR2 YNFKEQ. Trimming left V 4 bases short and J 2 bases short, with 18 bases between. Written as DNA, the CDR3 is TGTGCCAGCAGCCGGTCACAATCGAGGGGGGCCTACGAGCAGTACTTC. The encoded protein is CASSRSQSRGAYEQYF.

This rearrangement joins TRBV24-1 to TRBJ2-3; D might be TRBD1 or TRBD2, each matching 5 bases. Trimming removed 4 bases at V and 3 bases at J, with 16 bases between. In germline, CDR1 is KGHDR, CDR2 SFDVKD. The CDR3 consists of 16 residues. The CDR3 nucleotides are TGTGCCACCAGTGACACCGGGGCTAAGAGTACAGATACGCAGTATTTT. It translates to CATSDTGAKSTDTQYF.

This clonotype was counted a few times. This sequence joins TRBV27 and TRBJ2-5; D remains unclear. Germline CDR1 reads MNHEY; CDR2 reads SMNVEV (reference sequence). The CDR3 is 13 residues long. Trimming pared 3 bases from V and 5 bases from J, leaving 10 bases between. CDR3 loop: CASSFGLGETQYF. In DNA form, the CDR3 reads TGTGCCAGCAGTTTCGGGCTGGGGGAGACCCAGTACTTC.

This clonotype was observed once. The V call is TRBV10-3, the J call TRBJ2-5; possible D gene TRBD1, 6 bases. Trimming left V 0 bases short and J 3 bases short, with 11 bases between. This CDR3 is built from 15 residues. CDR1 is ENHRY and CDR2 is SYGVKD in the germline V gene. In DNA form, the CDR3 reads TGTGCCATCAGTGAGTCCACGGACAGCAAAGAGACCCAGTACTTC. Its translation is CAISESTDSKETQYF.

The genes are TRBV4-3 and TRBJ2-1, with D hard to call. CDR1 is LGHNA, CDR2 YSLEER, per germline. Trimming shortened V by 1 base and J by 2 bases, and 3 bases separated the two germline ends. The length of the CDR3 is 13 residues. CDR3 amino acids: CASSQVTYNEQFF. CDR3 bases: TGCGCCAGCAGCCAAGTTACCTACAATGAGCAGTTCTTC.

This clonotype was detected only a few times. The CDR3 spells CASSHVGQGADGYTF. CDR3 coding DNA: TGCGCCAGCAGCCACGTTGGACAGGGGGCGGATGGCTACACCTTC. The chain has TRBV4-3 and TRBJ1-2; 11 bases agree with TRBD1. The germline gives CDR1 LGHNA, CDR2 YSLEER. V trimming: 3 bases; J trimming: 6 bases; junction bases outside the gene matches: 6. The CDR3 runs 15 residues.